What follows is one T cell receptor beta chain and its context. The antigen is undetermined. These data belong to a study of T cell responses to AZD1222 COVID-19 vaccine. Study-wide points: Regions left unmutated in variants are reportedly the target of nearly half of spike-specific TCRs. The donor cohort was predominantly white British with a female majority, and clonal diversity may have been underestimated. After the peak T cell response, and only then, were repertoires sampled.

Trimming removed 3 bases from V and 4 bases from J; junction bases left unmatched: 7. Germline CDR1 and CDR2: LNHDA and SQIVND (reference sequence). The CDR3 consists of 16 residues. Method: immunoSEQ multiplex PCR; TCRdb's copy keeps in-frame clones and lacks some. The sample comprises some 130,000 clones, 93% of which are singletons, and over 7.5% rests with the top ten. The receptor was derived from an adult in good health. The genes are TRBV19 and TRBJ2-3; 10 bases fit TRBD1. The sample consisted of peripheral blood, taken on day 0 of AZD1222 vaccination. The CDR3 nucleotides read TGTGCCAGTAGTATCGGGGTGACAGGGGGCGCAGATACGCAGTATTTT. Translation gives CASSIGVTGGADTQYF.